Shown below are 6 T cell receptor beta chains from a single sample sequenced in a study of blood T cell repertoires in COVID-19. The table came from immunoSEQ multiplex PCR; TCRdb's copy has only in-frame clones and leaves some out. The sample records 62,000 or so clones, roughly 80% being singletons. The sample was PBMCs or T cells enriched from blood (not recorded which). These receptors originate from a woman in her thirties or forties with acute COVID-19.

This clone was seen a single time. This rearrangement joins TRBV4-2 to TRBJ2-1; TRBD2 agrees at 8 bases. The germline gives CDR1 LGHNA, CDR2 YNFKEQ. This CDR3 contains 18 residues. J gave up 7 bases and V 4 bases, and 18 bases lay outside the gene matches. The CDR3, as DNA: TGTGCCAGCAGCCGAGTTGGGGGAACGGGACTAGGGAGTAATGAGCAGTTCTTC. Translation: CASSRVGGTGLGSNEQFF.

The chain combines TRBV19 with TRBJ1-5, with TRBD1 identical over 11 bases. Germline values: CDR1 LNHDA, CDR2 SQIVND (reference sequence). The CDR3 extends over 15 amino acids. Trimming cost V 5 bases and J 5 bases; bases outside gene matches: 5. The CDR3 here is CASSVGQGAHQPQHF. Here the CDR3 DNA reads TGTGCCAGTAGTGTAGGACAGGGGGCCCATCAGCCCCAGCATTTT.

The chain couples TRBV2 to TRBJ2-1, with 11 bases identical to TRBD2. This CDR3 is built from 15 residues. Germline V gene data show CDR1 as SNHLY and CDR2 as FYNNEI. Trimming cost V 6 bases and J 5 bases; bases outside gene matches: 6. CDR3 in DNA: TGTGCCAGCAGACCCCCTAGCGGGGGGAACAATGAGCAGTTCTTC. This codes for CASRPPSGGNNEQFF.

CDR3 sequence: CASARAGGYEQYF. The CDR3 DNA reads as TGTGCCAGCGCCAGGGCGGGGGGCTACGAGCAGTACTTC. The chain has TRBV3-1 (or the pseudogene TRBV3-2) and TRBJ2-7; 8 positions match TRBD2. Germline V gene data show CDR1 as LGHDT and CDR2 as YNNKEL (reference sequence). The CDR3 loop spans 13 amino acids. J lost 3 bases, V lost 8 bases, and 6 bases had no gene match.

This clone occurred a few times. The rearrangement uses TRBV4-1 and TRBJ2-2; 7 nucleotides agree with TRBD2. J was trimmed by 5 bases and V by 0 bases; bases with no gene match: 15. Germline V gene sequence: CDR1 MGHRA, CDR2 YSYEKL. CDR3 length: 19 amino acids. In nucleotides, the CDR3 is TGCGCCAGCAGCCAAGATGGCCCCGGGGGGAGGGTATATACCGGGGAGCTGTTTTTT. The encoded protein is CASSQDGPGGRVYTGELFF.

The V and J genes are TRBV19 and TRBJ1-2, with a possible D match to TRBD1 (6 bases). V was pared by 5 bases and J by 3 bases, with 7 bases between. CDR3 length: 12 residues. Per germline, CDR1 LNHDA and CDR2 SQIVND (reference sequence). The CDR3 sequence is CASSAGDYGYTF. The CDR3 nucleotides are TGTGCCAGTAGTGCAGGGGACTATGGCTACACCTTC.